This TCR beta chain was captured by sequencing in a study of identical twins. The study, taken as a whole, reports: Model-predicted out-of-frame TCR alpha sharing fell below observed values in monozygotic twins.

Via MiXCR, TCRdb re-called the 5' RACE reads, giving one row per CDR3 protein. Here the sample spans approximately 220,000 distinct CDR3 sequences, 6% to 8.5% being singletons. Germline loops: CDR1 ENHRY, CDR2 SYGVKD. The CDR3 runs 13 residues. Trimming took 3 bases from V and 3 from J, leaving 9 bases between them. As to this clonotype: Its antigen is unidentified.

The data were also submitted as part of a second study, on yellow fever vaccine responses in identical twins.

What was sequenced was CD8+ T cells sorted from blood. The sequence was collected from a woman under 30 in good health. The gene calls are TRBV10-3 and TRBJ2-7; D call uncertain. CDR3 sequence: CAISDPGVYEQYF. In DNA, the CDR3 is TGTGCCATCAGTGATCCTGGGGTCTACGAGCAGTACTTC.